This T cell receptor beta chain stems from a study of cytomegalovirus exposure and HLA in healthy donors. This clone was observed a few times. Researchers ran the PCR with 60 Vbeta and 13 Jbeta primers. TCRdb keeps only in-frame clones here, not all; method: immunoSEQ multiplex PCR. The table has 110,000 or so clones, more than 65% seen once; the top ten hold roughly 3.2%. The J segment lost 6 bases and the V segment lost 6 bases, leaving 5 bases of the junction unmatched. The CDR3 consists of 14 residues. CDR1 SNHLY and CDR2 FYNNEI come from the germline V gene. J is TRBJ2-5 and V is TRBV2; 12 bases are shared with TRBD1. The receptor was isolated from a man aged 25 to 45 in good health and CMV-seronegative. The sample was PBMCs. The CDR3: CASRPGQGAKTQYF. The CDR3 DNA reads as TGTGCCAGCAGGCCGGGACAGGGGGCGAAGACCCAGTACTTC.